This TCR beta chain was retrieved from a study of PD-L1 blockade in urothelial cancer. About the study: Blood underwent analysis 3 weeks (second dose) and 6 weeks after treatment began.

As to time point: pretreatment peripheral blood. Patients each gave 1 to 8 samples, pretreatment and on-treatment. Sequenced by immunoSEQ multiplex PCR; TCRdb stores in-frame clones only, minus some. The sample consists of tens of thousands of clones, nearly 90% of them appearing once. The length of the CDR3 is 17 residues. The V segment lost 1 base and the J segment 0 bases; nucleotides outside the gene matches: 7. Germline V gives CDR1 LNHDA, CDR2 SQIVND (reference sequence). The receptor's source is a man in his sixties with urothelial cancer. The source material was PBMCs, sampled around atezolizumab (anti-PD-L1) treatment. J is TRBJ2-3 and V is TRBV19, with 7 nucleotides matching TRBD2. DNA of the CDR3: TGTGCCAGTAGTATAGTACGTCCGGGACTAAGCACAGATACGCAGTATTTT. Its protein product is CASSIVRPGLSTDTQYF.